This T cell receptor beta chain derives from a study of spatial heterogeneity in lung cancer. TCRdb processed the 5' RACE reads anew with MiXCR; each CDR3 protein has one entry. The data contain some 10,000 distinct CDR3 sequences, over 4.5% of them singletons. Stated time point: sample taken at primary tumor resection. Whole RNA was taken from tumor, nontumor lung or frozen PBMC; it was then sequenced unsorted. Many counts were recorded for this clonotype. The CDR3 sequence is 12 residues long. CDR1 is SQVTM and CDR2 is ANQGSEA in the germline V gene. V shed 6 bases and J 8 bases; nucleotides not matched to a gene: 6.

The sequence derives from a male donor with early-stage non-small cell lung cancer. V usage is TRBV29-1 and J usage is TRBJ1-4, with TRBD1 identical over 7 bases. This sample comprised PBMCs, obtained at surgery. CDR3: CSVGQDYEKLFF. The CDR3, as DNA: TGCAGCGTCGGACAGGATTACGAAAAACTGTTTTTT.